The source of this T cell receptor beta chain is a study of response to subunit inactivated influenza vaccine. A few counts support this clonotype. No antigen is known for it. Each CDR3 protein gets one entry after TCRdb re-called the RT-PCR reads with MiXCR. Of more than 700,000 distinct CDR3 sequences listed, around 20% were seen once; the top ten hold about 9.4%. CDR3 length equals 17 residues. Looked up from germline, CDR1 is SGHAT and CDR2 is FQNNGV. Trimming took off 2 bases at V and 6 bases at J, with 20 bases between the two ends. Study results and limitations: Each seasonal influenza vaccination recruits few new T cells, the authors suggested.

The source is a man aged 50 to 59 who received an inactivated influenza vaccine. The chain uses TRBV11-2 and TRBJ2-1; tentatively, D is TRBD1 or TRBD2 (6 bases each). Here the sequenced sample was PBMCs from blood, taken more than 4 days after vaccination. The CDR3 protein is CASSLRVGRGLPNEQFF. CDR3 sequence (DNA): TGTGCCAGCAGCTTACGAGTCGGCAGGGGACTCCCCAATGAGCAGTTCTTC.